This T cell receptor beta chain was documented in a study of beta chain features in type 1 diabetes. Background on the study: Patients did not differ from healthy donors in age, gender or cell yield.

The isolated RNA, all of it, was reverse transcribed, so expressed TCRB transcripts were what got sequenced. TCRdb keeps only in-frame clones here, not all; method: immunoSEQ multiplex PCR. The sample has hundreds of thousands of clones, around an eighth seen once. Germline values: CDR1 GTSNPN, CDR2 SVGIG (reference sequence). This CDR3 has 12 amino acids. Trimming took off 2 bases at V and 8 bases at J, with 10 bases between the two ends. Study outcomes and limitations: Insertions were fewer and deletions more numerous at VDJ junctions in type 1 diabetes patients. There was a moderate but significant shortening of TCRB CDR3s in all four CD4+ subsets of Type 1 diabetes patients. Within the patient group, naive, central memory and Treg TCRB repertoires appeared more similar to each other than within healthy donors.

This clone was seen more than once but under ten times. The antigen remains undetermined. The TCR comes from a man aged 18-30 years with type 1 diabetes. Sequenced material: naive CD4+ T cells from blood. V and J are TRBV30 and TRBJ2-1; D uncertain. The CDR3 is CAWSPQLYEQFF. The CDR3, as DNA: TGTGCCTGGAGTCCCCAGTTATATGAGCAGTTCTTC.